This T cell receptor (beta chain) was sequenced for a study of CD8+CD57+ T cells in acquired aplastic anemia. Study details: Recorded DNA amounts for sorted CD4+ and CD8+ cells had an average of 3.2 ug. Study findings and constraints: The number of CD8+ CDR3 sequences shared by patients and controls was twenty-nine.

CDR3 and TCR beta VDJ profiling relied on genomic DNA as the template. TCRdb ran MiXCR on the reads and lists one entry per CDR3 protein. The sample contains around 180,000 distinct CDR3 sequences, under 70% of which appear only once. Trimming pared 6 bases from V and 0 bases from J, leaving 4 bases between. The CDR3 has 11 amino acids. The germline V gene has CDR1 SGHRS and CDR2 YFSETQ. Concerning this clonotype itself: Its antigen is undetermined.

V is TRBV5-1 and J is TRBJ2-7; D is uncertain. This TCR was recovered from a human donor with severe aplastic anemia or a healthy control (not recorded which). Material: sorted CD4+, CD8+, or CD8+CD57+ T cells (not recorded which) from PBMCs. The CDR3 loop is CASKDSYEQYF. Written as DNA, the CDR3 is TGCGCCAGCAAGGACTCCTACGAGCAGTACTTC.